These T cell receptor beta chains were read from a single sample in a study of T cells in Graves' hyperthyroidism and ophthalmopathy. MiXCR, applied by TCRdb to the multiplex PCR reads, yields one record per CDR3 protein. Among roughly 550,000 distinct CDR3 sequences listed, roughly 16% were seen once. Specimen: blood. Receptors originate from a woman aged 25-40 years with Graves' ophthalmopathy. The CDR3 runs from the conserved cysteine through the conserved F or W. The D gene is left open where the match is weak. Size is stated for part of the rows, as once, few or many counts, or as a class when the clone is expanded.

size: many; V: TRBV20-1; J: TRBJ1-1; D: .; CDR3: CSAREGAKVTEAFF; DNA: TGCAGTGCTAGAGAGGGGGCGAAGGTGACTGAAGCTTTCTTT
size: many; V: TRBV11-2; J: TRBJ2-7; D: .; CDR3: CASSFRSPYEQYF; DNA: TGTGCCAGCAGCTTTAGGTCTCCCTACGAGCAGTACTTC
size: once; V: TRBV7-9; J: TRBJ2-2; D: .; CDR3: CASSLPGGTQNTGELFF; DNA: TGTGCCAGCAGCTTACCTGGGGGTACACAGAACACCGGGGAGCTGTTTTTT
size: many; V: TRBV18; J: TRBJ2-3; D: TRBD1; CDR3: CASSPGTGTDTQYF; DNA: TGTGCCAGCTCACCGGGGACAGGCACAGATACGCAGTATTTT
size: .; V: TRBV24-1; J: TRBJ2-1; D: TRBD2; CDR3: CATSDLGLAGGSREQFF; DNA: TGTGCCACCAGTGATTTAGGATTAGCGGGAGGTTCCCGAGAGCAGTTCTTC
size: once; V: TRBV6-4; J: TRBJ2-5; D: .; CDR3: CASSPGTPGTQYF; DNA: TGTGCCAGCAGCCCCGGGACTCCAGGGACCCAGTACTTC
size: .; V: TRBV10-3; J: TRBJ2-1; D: .; CDR3: CAISEKEGEQFF; DNA: TGTGCCATCAGTGAGAAGGAGGGTGAGCAGTTCTTC
size: many; V: TRBV6-5; J: TRBJ2-3; D: .; CDR3: CASSYSFGPKLDTQYF; DNA: TGTGCCAGCAGTTACTCTTTTGGACCTAAGTTGGATACGCAGTATTTT
size: once; V: TRBV5-1; J: TRBJ2-7; D: .; CDR3: CASSPTGSEQYF; DNA: TGCGCCAGCAGCCCCACAGGGTCCGAGCAGTACTTC
size: many; V: TRBV7-2; J: TRBJ2-5; D: .; CDR3: CASSLVTTETQYF; DNA: TGTGCCAGCAGCTTAGTCACCACAGAGACCCAGTACTTC
size: many; V: TRBV2; J: TRBJ2-1; D: TRBD1; CDR3: CASSGGQGLEQFF; DNA: TGTGCCAGCAGTGGGGGACAGGGTCTTGAGCAGTTCTTC
size: many; V: TRBV9; J: TRBJ2-7; D: .; CDR3: CASSVGFGGDYEQYF; DNA: TGTGCCAGCAGCGTAGGGTTCGGAGGTGACTACGAGCAGTACTTC
size: many; V: TRBV20-1; J: TRBJ2-1; D: .; CDR3: CSASRRGTYNEQFF; DNA: TGCAGTGCTTCAAGACGGGGGACCTACAATGAGCAGTTCTTC
size: many; V: TRBV6-2/TRBV6-3; J: TRBJ2-7; D: TRBD1; CDR3: CASSTDRGYYEQYF; DNA: TGTGCCAGCAGCACCGACAGGGGATACTACGAGCAGTACTTC
size: many; V: TRBV28; J: TRBJ2-7; D: TRBD1; CDR3: CASSRQGARTEQYF; DNA: TGTGCCAGCAGTCGACAGGGGGCTAGGACCGAGCAGTACTTC
size: few; V: TRBV20-1; J: TRBJ1-4; D: .; CDR3: CSARGTGVKREKLFF; DNA: TGCAGTGCTAGAGGGACGGGGGTGAAAAGGGAAAAACTGTTTTTT
size: few; V: TRBV11-3; J: TRBJ2-1; D: .; CDR3: CASSQGGFEQFF; DNA: TGTGCCAGCAGCCAGGGGGGGTTTGAGCAGTTCTTC
size: few; V: TRBV3-1; J: TRBJ1-2; D: TRBD1; CDR3: CASSQAPDRGAGYTF; DNA: TGTGCCAGCAGCCAAGCCCCCGACAGGGGAGCGGGCTACACCTTC
size: .; V: TRBV12-5; J: TRBJ2-1; D: TRBD2; CDR3: CASGSGTSLQSSYNEQFF; DNA: TGTGCTAGTGGTTCTGGGACTAGCCTCCAGAGCTCCTACAATGAGCAGTTCTTC
size: many; V: TRBV20-1; J: TRBJ2-1; D: TRBD2; CDR3: CSARGLKREGNNEQFF; DNA: TGCAGTGCTAGAGGCCTTAAGCGGGAGGGGAACAATGAGCAGTTCTTC
size: few; V: TRBV9; J: TRBJ1-1; D: .; CDR3: CASSVGSTSGVTEAFF; DNA: TGTGCCAGCAGCGTAGGGTCGACAAGTGGGGTCACTGAAGCTTTCTTT
size: many; V: TRBV7-6; J: TRBJ2-1; D: TRBD2; CDR3: CASSSVAGGPDEQFF; DNA: TGTGCCAGCAGCTCAGTAGCGGGAGGTCCGGATGAGCAGTTCTTC
size: .; V: TRBV19; J: TRBJ2-7; D: .; CDR3: CASSIQTYYEQYF; DNA: TGTGCCAGTAGTATACAGACGTACTACGAGCAGTACTTC
size: .; V: TRBV6-1; J: TRBJ1-6; D: .; CDR3: CASRLREGSPLHF; DNA: TGTGCCAGCAGACTCAGGGAGGGGTCACCCCTCCACTTT